This T cell receptor (beta chain) was observed in a study of T cells in Graves' hyperthyroidism and ophthalmopathy. What was amplified from RNA transcripts were TCR beta CDR3 regions. The primer set for the first-round RT-PCR of the TCR CDR3 was HTBI. TCRdb redid the calling of the multiplex PCR reads with MiXCR, one entry per CDR3 protein. Of around 300,000 distinct CDR3 sequences listed, 10% to 15% are singletons. Overall study findings and caveats: A model of 13 V-J pairs discriminated ophthalmopathy from stable hyperthyroidism.

This clonotype has ten or more counts. Antigen unknown. Germline CDR1 reads MNHEY; CDR2 reads SMNVEV (reference sequence). The CDR3 is 13 amino acids. After removal of 10 bases from V and 0 bases from J, the junction contained 3 bases not matched to a gene. The origin of this receptor is a woman in her twenties or thirties with Graves' hyperthyroidism that later progressed to Graves' ophthalmopathy. This chain connects TRBV27 to TRBJ2-7; 10 bases align to TRBD2. The sequencing input was blood. The CDR3 loop is CAKTSGTSYEQYF. The CDR3 nucleotides read TGTGCCAAAACTAGCGGGACCTCCTACGAGCAGTACTTC.